This T cell receptor beta chain was identified during a study of OX40 agonist ivuxolimab in advanced cancers. Context from the whole study: Ivuxolimab was an agonistic, fully human IgG2 monoclonal antibody directed against OX40 (CD134), a costimulatory receptor. Intravenous ivuxolimab was administered to patients every 2 weeks at six dose levels: 0.01, 0.1, 0.3, 1.5, 3 and 10 mg/kg. Of the 50 or so patients in dose escalation, about 20 had hepatocellular carcinoma, some 15 had melanoma, 9 had renal cell carcinoma and 9 had head and neck cancer. A male proportion of 70% to 90% and a mean age of approximately 58 years, ranging from roughly 20 to 80, were recorded for the dose-escalation cohort. Prior anti-PD-1, anti-PD-L1 or anti-CTLA-4 therapy was permitted, and checkpoint inhibitors had been received by about 44% of dose-escalation patients. Partial responses occurred in three dose-escalation patients, of whom one had hepatocellular carcinoma and two had cutaneous melanoma. The purpose of peripheral TCRbeta sequencing was to test whether ivuxolimab changed TCR sequence diversity and led to clonal T-cell expansion. The paper covers the monotherapy dose-escalation part of the phase I ivuxolimab trial, which included N ≈ 57 patients. Findings and caveats that apply to the study as a whole: The antigen specificity of the clonally expanded peripheral T cells was not determined. At doses of 0.1 to 3.0 mg/kg, clonal expansion of both CD4+ and CD8+ blood T cells was observed from baseline to week 6. After ivuxolimab, expanded clones were on average more numerous among CD8+ T cells than among CD4+ T cells. In partial responders in the 0.1-3.0 mg/kg groups, normalized peripheral clonal expansion was found to be among the lowest, especially among CD8+ T cells. Low levels of normalized T-cell clonal expansion were also seen in some patients who did not respond.

Patients with a history of autoimmune disease or receiving systemic immunosuppression were excluded from the trial. In every dose cohort, peripheral blood was drawn for TCR sequencing at baseline, cycle 4 day 1, and cycle 7 day 1. The samples were taken from a phase I, first-in-human, multicenter, open-label dose-escalation trial of ivuxolimab. Adults with locally advanced or metastatic melanoma, renal cell carcinoma, hepatocellular carcinoma or head and neck squamous cell carcinoma were enrolled in the trial. Before TCR sequencing, CD4+ and CD8+ T cells were separately sorted from peripheral blood. To sequence the TCRbeta CDR3 region, genomic DNA was isolated from the sorted cells. TCRbeta CDR3 regions were sequenced using the immunoSEQ Assay. The immuneACCESS repertoire file appears here via TCRdb, limited to in-frame rearrangements. These files lack a portion of the clones; in checked studies, under half of the deficit traces to unresolved V genes, and the cause of the others is not known. Across this sample there are fewer than 85,000 clones, with approximately 83% seen only once. Jointly, the top ten make up 1.9% of the sample.

About this clone: What antigen it recognizes has not been identified. No qualities accompany the bases; no much larger clone lies one base away.

Between the V and J ends, shortened by 2 bases and 3 bases respectively, the junction contains 10 bases. Taken from cysteine to phenylalanine, the CDR3 has 14 residues. Of the read, only the CDR3 DNA is kept; its 42 bases are in frame from base 1. CDR1 and CDR2, looked up from the germline V gene, are MNHEY and SVGAGI. The rearrangement joined TRBV6-5 to TRBJ1-2; TRBD1 could be the D gene, as 6 bases match. The starting material was CD4+ or CD8+ T cells sorted from blood, obtained in a trial of the OX40 agonist ivuxolimab. This TCR came from an adult with an advanced solid tumor such as melanoma, head and neck, liver or kidney cancer. The CDR3 here reads CASSYGGSDYGYTF. The nucleotide sequence reads TGTGCCAGCAGTTACGGGGGCTCGGACTATGGCTACACCTTC.